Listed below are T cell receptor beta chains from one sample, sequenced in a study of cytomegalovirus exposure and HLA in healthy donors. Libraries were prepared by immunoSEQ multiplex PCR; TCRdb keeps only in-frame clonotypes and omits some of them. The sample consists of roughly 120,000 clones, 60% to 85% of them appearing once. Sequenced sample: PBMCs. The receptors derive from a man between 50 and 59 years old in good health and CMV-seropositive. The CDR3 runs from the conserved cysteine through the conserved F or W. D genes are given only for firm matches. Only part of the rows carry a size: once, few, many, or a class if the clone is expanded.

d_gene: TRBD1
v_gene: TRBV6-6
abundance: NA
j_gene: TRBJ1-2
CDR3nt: TGTGCCAGCAGTTTGCCGGGACAGCCGAACTATGGCTACACCTTC
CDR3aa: CASSLPGQPNYGYTF

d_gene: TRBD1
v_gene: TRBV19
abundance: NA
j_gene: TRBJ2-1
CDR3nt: TGTGCCAGTAGTCTCACAGGGGTTTCGAGTGAGCAGTTCTTC
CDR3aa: CASSLTGVSSEQFF

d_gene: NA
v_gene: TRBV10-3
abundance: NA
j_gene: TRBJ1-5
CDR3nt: TGTGCCATCAGTCGGGAGGGTTCTCGCGCCCAGCATTTT
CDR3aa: CAISREGSRAQHF

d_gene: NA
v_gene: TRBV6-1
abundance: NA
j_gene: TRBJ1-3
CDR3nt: TGTGCCAGCAGTGATTGGAGGGTTGGAAACACCATATATTTT
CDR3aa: CASSDWRVGNTIYF

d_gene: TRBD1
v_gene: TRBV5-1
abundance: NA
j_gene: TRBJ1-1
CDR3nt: TGCGCCAGCAGCTGGGGGACAGGGATCGGTCCTGAAGCTTTCTTT
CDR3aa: CASSWGTGIGPEAFF

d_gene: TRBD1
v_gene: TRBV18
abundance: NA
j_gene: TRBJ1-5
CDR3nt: TGTGCCAGCTCACCGGCTCAGGGGACAGGGCGCAATCAGCCCCAGCATTTT
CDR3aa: CASSPAQGTGRNQPQHF

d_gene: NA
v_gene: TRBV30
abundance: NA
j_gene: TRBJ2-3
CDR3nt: TGTGCCTGGAGTGTTCCCAGCGAGATCAGCACAGATACGCAGTATTTT
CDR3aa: CAWSVPSEISTDTQYF

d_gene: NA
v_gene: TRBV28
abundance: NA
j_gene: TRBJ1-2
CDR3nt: TGTGCCAGCAGTTCACGGTGGGCCTATGGCTACACCTTC
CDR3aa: CASSSRWAYGYTF

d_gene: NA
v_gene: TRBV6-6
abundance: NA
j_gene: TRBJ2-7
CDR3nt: TGTGCCAGCAGTTACTCGACAGGGACTGGAGACTACGAGCAGTACTTC
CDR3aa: CASSYSTGTGDYEQYF

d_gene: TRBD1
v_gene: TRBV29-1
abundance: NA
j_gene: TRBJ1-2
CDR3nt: TGCAGCGTTGCACCGTTCGGGACAGGCGGTAGAGATGGCTACACCTTC
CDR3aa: CSVAPFGTGGRDGYTF

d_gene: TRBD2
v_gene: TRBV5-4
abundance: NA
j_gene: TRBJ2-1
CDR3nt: TGTGCCAGCAGCTCGGGACTAGCGGGCCTCAGATCTTCCTACAATGAGCAGTTCTTC
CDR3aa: CASSSGLAGLRSSYNEQFF

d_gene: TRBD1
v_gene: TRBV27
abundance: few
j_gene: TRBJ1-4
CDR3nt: TGTGCCAGCAAGAATAAGGGGGCCCCCTCTGAAAAACTGTTTTTT
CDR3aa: CASKNKGAPSEKLFF

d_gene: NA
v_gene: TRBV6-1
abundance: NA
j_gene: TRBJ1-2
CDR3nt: TGTGCCAGCAGTGAAGCGAACTCCCTCTATGGCTACACCTTC
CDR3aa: CASSEANSLYGYTF

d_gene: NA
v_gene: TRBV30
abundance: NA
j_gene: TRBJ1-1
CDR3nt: TGTGCCTGGAACACGGGGGGCACTGAAGCTTTCTTT
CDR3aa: CAWNTGGTEAFF

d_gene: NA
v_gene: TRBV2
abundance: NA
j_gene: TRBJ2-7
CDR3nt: TGTGCCAGCGCGGAGAGCCAGGGGAAAGCCTACGAGCAGTACTTC
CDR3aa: CASAESQGKAYEQYF

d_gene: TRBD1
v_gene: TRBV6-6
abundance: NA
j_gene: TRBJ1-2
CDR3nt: TGTGCCAGCAGATCACAGGGGGACTATGGCTACACCTTC
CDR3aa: CASRSQGDYGYTF

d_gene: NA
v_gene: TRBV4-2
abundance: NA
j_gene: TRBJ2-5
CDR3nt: TGTGCCAGCAGCCACCTACCCTCACAAGAGACCCAGTACTTC
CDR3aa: CASSHLPSQETQYF

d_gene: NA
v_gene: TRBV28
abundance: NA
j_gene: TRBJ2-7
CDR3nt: TGTGCCAGCAATGTGCAGGGTTACTACGAGCAGTACTTC
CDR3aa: CASNVQGYYEQYF

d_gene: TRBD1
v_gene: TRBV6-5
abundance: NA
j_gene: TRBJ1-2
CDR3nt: TGTGCCAGCAGCCGGACAGGGGTCGGCTATGGCTACACCTTC
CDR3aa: CASSRTGVGYGYTF

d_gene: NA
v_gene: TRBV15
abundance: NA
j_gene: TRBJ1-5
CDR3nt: TGTGCCACCAGCCCCGCCGGGAAAAGCCAGCCCCAGCATTTT
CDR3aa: CATSPAGKSQPQHF

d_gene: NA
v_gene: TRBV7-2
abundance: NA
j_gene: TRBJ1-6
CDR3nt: TGTGCCAGCACAGGAAGCTCCTATAATTCACCCCTCCACTTT
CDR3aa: CASTGSSYNSPLHF

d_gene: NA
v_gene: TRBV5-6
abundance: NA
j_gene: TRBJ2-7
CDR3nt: TGTGCCAGCAGCAATTCCGGGAGCTACGAGCAGTACTTC
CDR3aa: CASSNSGSYEQYF

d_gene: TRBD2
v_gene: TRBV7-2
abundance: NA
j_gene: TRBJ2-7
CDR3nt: TGTGCCAGCAGCTTAGTGAGCGGGAGTTTGTACGAGCAGTACTTC
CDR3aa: CASSLVSGSLYEQYF

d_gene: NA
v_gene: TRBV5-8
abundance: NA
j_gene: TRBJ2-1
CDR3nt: TGTGCCAGCAGCTTCGGGGGCTCCTACAATGAGCAGTTCTTC
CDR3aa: CASSFGGSYNEQFF

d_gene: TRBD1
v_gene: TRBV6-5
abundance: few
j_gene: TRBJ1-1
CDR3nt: TGTGCCAGCAGTAAACCGGGACAGGTGAACACTGAAGCTTTCTTT
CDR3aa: CASSKPGQVNTEAFF

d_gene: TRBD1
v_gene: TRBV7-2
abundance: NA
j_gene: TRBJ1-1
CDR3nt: TGTGCCAGCAGCCGAGAGACAGGGTTGGGCACTGAAGCTTTCTTT
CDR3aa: CASSRETGLGTEAFF

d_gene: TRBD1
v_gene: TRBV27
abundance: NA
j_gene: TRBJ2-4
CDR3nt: TGTGCCAGCAGTTCCGACAGGGGGCTTGGCATTCAGTACTTC
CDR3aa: CASSSDRGLGIQYF

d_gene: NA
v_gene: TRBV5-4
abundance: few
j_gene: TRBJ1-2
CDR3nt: TGTGCCAGCAGCTTCTCCCTTATCAGTCACGGCTACACCTTC
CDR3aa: CASSFSLISHGYTF

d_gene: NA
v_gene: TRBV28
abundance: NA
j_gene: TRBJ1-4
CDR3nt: TGTGCCAGCAGTCCCCCGGGAGGGGGTAATGAAAAACTGTTTTTT
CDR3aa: CASSPPGGGNEKLFF

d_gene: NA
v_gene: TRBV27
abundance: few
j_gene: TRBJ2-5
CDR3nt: TGTGCCAGCAGTTTCGGCACAGTCCAAGAGACCCAGTACTTC
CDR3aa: CASSFGTVQETQYF

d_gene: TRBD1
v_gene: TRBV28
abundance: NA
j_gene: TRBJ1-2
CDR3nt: TGTGCCAGCAGTTCCGGACAGGGCAGTCGGGGCTACACCTTC
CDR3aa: CASSSGQGSRGYTF

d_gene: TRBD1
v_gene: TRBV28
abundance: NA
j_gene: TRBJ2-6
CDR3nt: TGTGCCAGCAGTGCATACCCGACAGGGAGTCGGGAAGGGGCCAACGTCCTGACTTTC
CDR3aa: CASSAYPTGSREGANVLTF

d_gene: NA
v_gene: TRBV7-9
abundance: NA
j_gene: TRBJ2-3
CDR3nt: TGTGCCAGCGGGCGGGGATTTACCACAGATACGCAGTATTTT
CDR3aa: CASGRGFTTDTQYF

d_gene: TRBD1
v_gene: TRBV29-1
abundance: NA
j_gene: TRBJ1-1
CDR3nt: TGCAGCGTCCGCCCGAGGCAGGGGGCGATGAACACTGAAGCTTTCTTT
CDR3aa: CSVRPRQGAMNTEAFF

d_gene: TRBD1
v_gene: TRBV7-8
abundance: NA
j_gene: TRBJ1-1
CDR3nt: TGTGCCAGCAGCTTAGACAGGGGGTTCATGAACACTGAAGCTTTCTTT
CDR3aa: CASSLDRGFMNTEAFF

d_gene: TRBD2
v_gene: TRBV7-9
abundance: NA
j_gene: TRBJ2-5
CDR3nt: TGTGCCAGCAGCGTTACTAGCGGGGGGCCCCAAGAGACCCAGTACTTC
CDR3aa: CASSVTSGGPQETQYF

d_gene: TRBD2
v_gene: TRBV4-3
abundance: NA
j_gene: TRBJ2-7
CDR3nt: TGCGCCAGCAGCCAAGAGTTGGGACTAGCGGGAAGGGGGCAGTACTTC
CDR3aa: CASSQELGLAGRGQYF

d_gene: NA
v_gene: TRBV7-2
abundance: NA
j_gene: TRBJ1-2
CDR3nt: TGTGCCAGCAGCGCCTACGGGGGATCGGGGAATGGCTACACCTTC
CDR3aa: CASSAYGGSGNGYTF

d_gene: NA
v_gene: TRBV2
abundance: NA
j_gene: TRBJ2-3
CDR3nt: TGTGCCAGCAGTGAGTCAGGGATGGCCTTGGGTTTT
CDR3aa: CASSESGMALGF

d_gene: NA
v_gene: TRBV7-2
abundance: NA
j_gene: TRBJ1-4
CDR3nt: TGTGCCAGCAGCCCCCGGGAGGGCGTTAATGAAAAACTGTTTTTT
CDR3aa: CASSPREGVNEKLFF

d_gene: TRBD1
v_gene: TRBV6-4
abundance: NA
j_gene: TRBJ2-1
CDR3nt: TGTGCCAGCAGTGTGGGGACAGGGGCCTACAATGAGCAGTTCTTC
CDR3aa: CASSVGTGAYNEQFF

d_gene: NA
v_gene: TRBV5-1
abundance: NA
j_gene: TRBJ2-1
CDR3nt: TGCGCCAGCAGCTCGACCAGGTCCCACAATGAGCAGTTCTTC
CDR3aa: CASSSTRSHNEQFF

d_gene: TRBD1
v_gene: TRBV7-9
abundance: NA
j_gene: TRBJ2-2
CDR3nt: TGTGCCAGCAGCTTAGTGGCAGGGGGCAACACCGGGGAGCTGTTTTTT
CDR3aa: CASSLVAGGNTGELFF

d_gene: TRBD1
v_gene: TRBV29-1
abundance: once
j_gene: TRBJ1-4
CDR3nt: TGCAGCGGTGGACAGGGGCGTGAAAAACTGTTTTTT
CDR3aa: CSGGQGREKLFF